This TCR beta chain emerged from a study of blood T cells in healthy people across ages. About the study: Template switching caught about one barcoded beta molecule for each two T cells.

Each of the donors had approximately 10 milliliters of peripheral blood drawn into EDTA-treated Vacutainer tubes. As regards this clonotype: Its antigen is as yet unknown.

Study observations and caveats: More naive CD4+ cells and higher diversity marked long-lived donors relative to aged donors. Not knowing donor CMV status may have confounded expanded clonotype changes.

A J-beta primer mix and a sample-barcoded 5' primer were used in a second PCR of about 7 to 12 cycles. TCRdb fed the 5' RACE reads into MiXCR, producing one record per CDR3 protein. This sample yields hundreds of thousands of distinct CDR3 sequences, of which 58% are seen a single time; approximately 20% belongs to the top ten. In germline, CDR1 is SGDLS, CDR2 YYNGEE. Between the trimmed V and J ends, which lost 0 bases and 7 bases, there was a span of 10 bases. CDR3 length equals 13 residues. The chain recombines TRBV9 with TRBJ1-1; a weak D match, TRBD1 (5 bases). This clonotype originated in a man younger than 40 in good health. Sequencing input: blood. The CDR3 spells CASSVGDGGEAFF. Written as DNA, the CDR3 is TGTGCCAGCAGCGTAGGGGATGGGGGTGAAGCTTTCTTT.